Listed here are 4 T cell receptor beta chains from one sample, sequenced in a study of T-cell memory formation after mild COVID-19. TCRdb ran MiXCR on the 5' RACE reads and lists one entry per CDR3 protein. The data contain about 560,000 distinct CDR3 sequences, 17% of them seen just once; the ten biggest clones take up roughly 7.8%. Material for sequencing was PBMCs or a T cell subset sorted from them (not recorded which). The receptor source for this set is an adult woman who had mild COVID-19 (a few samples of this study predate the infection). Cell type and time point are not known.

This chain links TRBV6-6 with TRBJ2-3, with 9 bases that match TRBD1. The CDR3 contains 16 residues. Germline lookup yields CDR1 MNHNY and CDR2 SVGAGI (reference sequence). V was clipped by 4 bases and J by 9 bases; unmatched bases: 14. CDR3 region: CASSSAGQGFSETQYF. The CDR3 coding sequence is TGTGCCAGCAGTTCCGCGGGACAGGGATTCTCGGAGACGCAGTATTTT.

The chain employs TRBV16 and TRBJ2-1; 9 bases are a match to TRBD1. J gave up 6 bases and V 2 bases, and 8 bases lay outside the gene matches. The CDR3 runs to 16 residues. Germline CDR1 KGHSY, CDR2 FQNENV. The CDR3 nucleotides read TGTGCCAGCAGCCAACCGGGACAGGGAGGTTTCAATGAGCAGTTCTTC. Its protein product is CASSQPGQGGFNEQFF.

CDR3 sequence reads: CASSLSRARVNTEAFF. Here the CDR3 DNA reads TGTGCCAGCAGTTTGTCCCGGGCCAGAGTGAACACTGAAGCTTTCTTT. V is TRBV12-3 or TRBV12-4 and J is TRBJ1-1; no clear D gene. This CDR3 is 16 amino acids long. V shed 3 bases and J shed 0 bases, with 14 bases lying between them.

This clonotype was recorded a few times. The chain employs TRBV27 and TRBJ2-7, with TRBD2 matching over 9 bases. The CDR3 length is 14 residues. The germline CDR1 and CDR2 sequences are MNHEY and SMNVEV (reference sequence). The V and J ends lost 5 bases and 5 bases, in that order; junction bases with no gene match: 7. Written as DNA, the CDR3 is TGTGCCAGCAGTGTAGCGGGGGTAATCAACGAGCAGTACTTC. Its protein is CASSVAGVINEQYF.